The 28 T cell receptor beta chains presented below share a single source sample, sequenced in a study of T cell clones after liver transplantation. Clones were read by immunoSEQ multiplex PCR, and TCRdb kept only the in-frame ones, dropping some. This sample has about 68,000 clones; roughly 92% occur once, and the top ten carry 0.95% to 1%. The source was CD4+ T cells from blood, collected nearly 26 months after liver transplant. The receptors were sampled from a human patient who received a liver transplant. Some T cells may be provided by the graft donor.

The genes are TRBV19 and TRBJ2-7, with TRBD1 identical over 9 bases. The CDR3 runs 15 residues. Germline assignment: CDR1 LNHDA and CDR2 SQIVND (reference sequence). With 4 bases clipped from V and 9 bases from J, the junction kept 13 bases outside the gene matches. CDR3 DNA: TGTGCCAGTAGTACACAGGGGGCGACCCAGAAGGGGCAGTACTTC. Protein: CASSTQGATQKGQYF.

The J gene is TRBJ2-1, the V gene TRBV5-1; 9 bases are shared with TRBD2. The CDR3 runs 16 residues. Looked up from germline, CDR1 is SGHRS and CDR2 is YFSETQ. The trim removed 4 bases at V and 3 bases at J, leaving 8 bases unmatched. CDR3 in amino acids: CASSLQGTSSYNEQFF. CDR3 DNA sequence: TGCGCCAGCAGCCTCCAGGGGACTAGCAGCTACAATGAGCAGTTCTTC.

CDR3 nucleotide sequence: TGTGCCAGCAGCCAAGAGGGGATTCAGTACTTC. As protein: CASSQEGIQYF. The chain couples TRBV2 to TRBJ2-4; possibly TRBD1 or TRBD2 for D (5 bases each). The CDR3 consists of 11 residues. Germline lookup yields CDR1 SNHLY and CDR2 FYNNEI. Trimming removed 6 bases from V and 10 bases from J, with 10 bases in between.

The V call is TRBV29-1, the J call TRBJ1-2; a weak D match, TRBD1 (6 bases). V was clipped by 5 bases and J by 1 base, with 14 bases between them. From germline, CDR1 is SQVTM and CDR2 ANQGSEA. CDR3 length: 14 amino acids. The CDR3 region is CSVLKTGINYGYTF. In DNA, the CDR3 is TGCAGCGTTTTAAAAACAGGGATTAACTATGGCTACACCTTC.

This clone has just one count. CDR3 bases: TGTGCCAGCAGAGAGATGGGACACCCTCAAGAGACCCAGTACTTC. Translation: CASREMGHPQETQYF. V is TRBV6-1 and J is TRBJ2-5, with D perhaps matching TRBD1 (6 bases). Germline V gene sequence: CDR1 MNHNS, CDR2 SASEGT. Trimming took 6 bases from V and 2 from J, leaving 16 bases between them. CDR3 length equals 15 residues.

This clone has only a few counts. J is TRBJ2-5 and V is TRBV28; weak D call: TRBD2 (6 bases). Germline V CDR1 and CDR2: MDHEN, SYDVKM. This CDR3 has 14 residues. V lost 3 bases and J lost 0, with 8 bases in between. The CDR3 region is CASSLGLNQETQYF. For the CDR3, the DNA is TGTGCCAGCAGTTTGGGACTGAACCAAGAGACCCAGTACTTC.

In DNA, the CDR3 is TGTGCCAGCAGTTTCCGAACAGGTGACTCACCCCTCCACTTT. This gives the protein CASSFRTGDSPLHF. The chain joins TRBV28 to TRBJ1-6, with D possibly matching TRBD1 (5 bases). The CDR3 contains 14 residues. V was shortened by 3 bases and J by 10 bases, with 13 bases between the two germline ends. The germline V gene has CDR1 MDHEN and CDR2 SYDVKM.

The count of this clone is one. The chain couples TRBV28 to TRBJ1-1, with TRBD1 matching 8 bases. The V segment lost 4 bases and the J segment 5 bases; nucleotides outside the gene matches: 9. Germline V CDR1 and CDR2: MDHEN, SYDVKM. The CDR3 has 15 amino acids. CDR3 in DNA: TGTGCCAGCAGTTCATGGACAGGGTCAAGGACTGAAGCTTTCTTT. Amino acids: CASSSWTGSRTEAFF.

This chain uses TRBV19 with TRBJ2-2, with 9 bases fitting TRBD1. CDR1 is LNHDA, CDR2 SQIVND, per germline (reference sequence). Trimming cost V 5 bases and J 4 bases; bases outside gene matches: 11. The CDR3 covers 17 residues. CDR3 protein: CASSSLTGTGTTGELFF. As DNA, the CDR3 is TGTGCCAGTAGTTCATTAACCGGGACAGGGACCACCGGGGAGCTGTTTTTT.

The chain employs TRBV12-5 and TRBJ2-4, with no clear D. The CDR3 runs to 14 residues. With 4 bases removed from V and 1 base from J, the gap between germline ends came to 8 bases. Germline V CDR1 and CDR2: LGHNT, FRNRAP. The CDR3 DNA reads TGTGCTAGTGGTTCCCTAGGGGCCAAAAACATTCAGTACTTC. It translates to CASGSLGAKNIQYF. Full variable domain (remainder filled in from reference TRBV12-5 and TRBJ2-4): DARVTQTPRHKVTEMGQEVTMRCQPILGHNTVFWYRQTMMQGLELLAYFRNRAPLDDSGMPKDRFSAEMPDATLATLKIQPSEPRDSAVYFCASGSLGAKNIQYFGAGTRLSVL.

The chain has TRBV7-2 and TRBJ2-1; possibly TRBD2 for D (5 bases). Trimming removed 4 bases from V and 3 bases from J, with 13 bases in between. Germline CDR1 SGHTA, CDR2 FQGNSA. This CDR3 has 15 amino acids. The CDR3 coding sequence is TGTGCCAGCAGCTCGCTGGGAGCCAACTACAATGAGCAGTTCTTC. Translated, it gives CASSSLGANYNEQFF.

This clone has a single count. This chain links TRBV7-3 with TRBJ2-6; D gene uncertain. The germline V gene has CDR1 SGHTA and CDR2 FQGTGA. This CDR3 spans 13 amino acids. V was pared by 3 bases and J by 1 base, with 1 base between. CDR3 loop: CASSFSGANVLTF. CDR3 nucleotides: TGTGCCAGCAGCTTTTCTGGGGCCAACGTCCTGACTTTC.

The V call is TRBV2, the J call TRBJ1-2; tentatively, D is TRBD1 (6 bases). Trimming shortened V by 8 bases and J by 2 bases, and 15 bases separated the two germline ends. CDR1 is SNHLY and CDR2 is FYNNEI in the germline V gene. The CDR3 runs to 14 residues. CDR3 sequence reads: CASQHGRGNYGYTF. The CDR3 DNA reads as TGTGCCAGCCAACATGGCAGGGGAAACTATGGCTACACCTTC.

The rearrangement joins TRBV29-1 to TRBJ1-5; D remains ambiguous. The CDR3 spans 15 residues. The germline V gene has CDR1 SQVTM and CDR2 ANQGSEA. CDR3 nucleotide sequence: TGCAGGATCCGAAATCGGGAACTTTTAAATCAGCCCCAGCATTTT. As protein: CRIRNRELLNQPQHF. Combining the CDR3 with reference TRBV29-1 and TRBJ1-5 gives the whole variable domain SAVISQKPSRDICQRGTSLTIQCQVDSQVTMMFWYRQQPGQSLTLIATANQGSEATYESGFVIDKFPISRPNLTFSTLTVSNMSPEDSSIYLCRIRNRELLNQPQHFGDGTRLSIL.

This chain uses TRBV11-1 with TRBJ2-3; the D call may be TRBD1 or TRBD2 (5 bases each). The CDR3 loop spans 16 amino acids. The germline V gene has CDR1 SGHAT and CDR2 FQDESV (reference sequence). The ends were cut back, 1 base at V and 8 bases at J, with 19 bases in the middle. CDR3 residues: CASSLGGAGTLGTQYF. In nucleotides, the CDR3 is TGTGCCAGCAGCTTAGGAGGGGCCGGTACTTTGGGTACGCAGTATTTT.

The V call is TRBV19, the J call TRBJ2-6; TRBD1 agrees at 12 bases. CDR3 length equals 21 residues. Germline V CDR1 and CDR2: LNHDA, SQIVND (reference sequence). Trimming at V came to 3 bases and at J to 1 base, leaving 13 bases not matched to a gene. The CDR3 reads CASSMGLPSGQGASGANVLTF. The CDR3 DNA is TGTGCCAGTAGTATGGGCCTCCCCTCGGGACAGGGGGCATCTGGGGCCAACGTCCTGACTTTC.

This chain links TRBV7-9 with TRBJ2-3; TRBD2 aligns across 11 bases. The CDR3 sequence is 15 residues long. CDR1 is SEHNR and CDR2 is FQNEAQ in the germline V gene (reference sequence). V gave up 0 bases and J gave up 6 bases; unmatched junction bases: 2. Here the CDR3 reads CASSLATSGSDTQYF. The CDR3 DNA sequence: TGTGCCAGCAGCTTAGCAACTAGCGGGAGTGATACGCAGTATTTT.

The chain has TRBV25-1 and TRBJ1-5, with no clear D. This CDR3 is built from 15 residues. Trimming shortened V by 3 bases and J by 0 bases, and 9 bases separated the two germline ends. Germline V gene sequence: CDR1 MGHDK, CDR2 SYGVNS. The CDR3 reads CASSDGPGSNQPQHF. The CDR3 DNA sequence: TGTGCCAGCAGTGACGGACCGGGTAGCAATCAGCCCCAGCATTTT.

This CDR3 is CASCRGEETQYF. DNA of the CDR3: TGTGCCAGCTGCCGAGGAGAAGAGACCCAGTACTTC. This sequence joins TRBV11-3 and TRBJ2-5; D ambiguous. CDR1 and CDR2 (germline): SGHNT, YENEEA. The CDR3 sequence is 12 residues long. Trimming took off 8 bases at V and 3 bases at J, with 10 bases between the two ends.

This clone was observed a few times. The chain combines TRBV19 with TRBJ2-7, with unresolved D. Between the trimmed V and J ends, which lost 3 bases and 4 bases, there was a span of 7 bases. Germline CDR1 LNHDA, CDR2 SQIVND (reference sequence). The CDR3 has 12 amino acids. The CDR3 protein is CASSIPPYEQYF. The CDR3 bases are TGTGCCAGTAGTATCCCCCCTTACGAGCAGTACTTC.

The rearrangement joins TRBV28 to TRBJ1-2; the match to TRBD1 covers 7 bases. The CDR3 runs to 14 residues. V gave up 6 bases and J gave up 2 bases; unmatched junction bases: 6. The germline CDR1 and CDR2 sequences are MDHEN and SYDVKM. The CDR3 protein is CASRATGRNYGYTF. CDR3 sequence (DNA): TGTGCCAGCAGGGCGACAGGGCGAAACTATGGCTACACCTTC.

The chain uses TRBV7-2 and TRBJ1-5; D is unclear. The CDR3 contains 15 residues. V was pared by 4 bases and J by 0 bases, with 10 bases between. In germline, CDR1 is SGHTA, CDR2 FQGNSA. The CDR3: CASSSGYDSNQPQHF. DNA of the CDR3: TGTGCCAGCAGCTCCGGATACGATAGCAATCAGCCCCAGCATTTT.

V and J are TRBV7-9 and TRBJ2-4; no definite D call. From germline, CDR1 is SEHNR and CDR2 FQNEAQ (reference sequence). The V end lost 0 bases, the J end lost 9 bases, and 12 bases lay between the germline ends. The CDR3 contains 14 residues. The CDR3 protein is CASSLASSQGIQYF. The CDR3 DNA reads as TGTGCCAGCAGCTTAGCGTCGTCGCAAGGCATTCAGTACTTC.

The chain links TRBV7-2 to TRBJ2-7; D is ambiguous. Trimming left V 0 bases short and J 2 bases short, with 5 bases between. The CDR3 totals 13 residues. CDR1 is SGHTA and CDR2 is FQGNSA in the germline V gene. The CDR3 protein is CASSLAPTYEQYF. CDR3 DNA: TGTGCCAGCAGCTTAGCTCCTACCTACGAGCAGTACTTC.

The chain carries TRBV18 and TRBJ1-1; D is unresolved. The CDR3 sequence is 16 residues long. V dropped 6 bases and J dropped 0 bases, with 17 bases sitting between them. Germline V gene sequence: CDR1 KGHSH, CDR2 LQKENI. The CDR3 DNA reads TGTGCCAGCTCTCCCAGGAGGGAACTCTTGAACACTGAAGCTTTCTTT. This sequence encodes CASSPRRELLNTEAFF.

V gene TRBV10-3 combines with J gene TRBJ2-7; D is unresolved. Germline values: CDR1 ENHRY, CDR2 SYGVKD. V shed 3 bases and J shed 6 bases, with 6 bases lying between them. The length of the CDR3 is 11 residues. CDR3 protein: CAISELAEQYF. For the CDR3, the DNA is TGTGCCATCAGTGAATTAGCCGAGCAGTACTTC.

The CDR3 nucleotides are TGTGCCAGTAGTATTAGGAGGGGGGATACCAATCAGCCCCAGCATTTT. Encoded protein: CASSIRRGDTNQPQHF. This rearrangement joins TRBV19 to TRBJ1-5; TRBD1 might be the D (6 bases). Trimming cost V 3 bases and J 3 bases, with 15 bases left between them. This CDR3 has 16 amino acids. The germline V gene has CDR1 LNHDA and CDR2 SQIVND (reference sequence). Combining the CDR3 with reference TRBV19 and TRBJ1-5 gives the whole variable domain DGGITQSPKYLFRKEGQNVTLSCEQNLNHDAMYWYRQDPGQGLRLIYYSQIVNDFQKGDIAEGYSVSREKKESFPLTVTSAQKNPTAFYLCASSIRRGDTNQPQHFGDGTRLSIL.

The CDR3 spells CAWKEASGRVYSYEQYF. The CDR3 DNA reads as TGTGCCTGGAAGGAGGCTAGCGGGAGGGTATACTCCTACGAGCAGTACTTC. The chain recombines TRBV30 with TRBJ2-7; 12 positions agree with TRBD2. J was trimmed by 0 bases and V by 4 bases; bases with no gene match: 10. The V gene's germline CDR1 is GTSNPN and CDR2 SVGIG (reference sequence). The CDR3 runs 17 residues.